Following are 12 T cell receptor beta chains from one sample sequenced in a study of CD8+ T cells in alopecia areata. Sequencing relied on a cDNA template that was reverse transcribed from extracted RNA. The protocol was immunoSEQ multiplex PCR, while the TCRdb copy is restricted to in-frame clones and leaves out a portion. Of about 200,000 clones in the sample, 50% to 70% are singletons; the top ten hold over 0.4%. Here the sequenced sample was CD4+ T cells sorted from blood, taken at week 0. The receptors derive from a human donor with alopecia areata.

The genes are TRBV6-1 and TRBJ2-7; 10 bases map to TRBD2. CDR3 size: 14 residues. Germline CDR1 MNHNS, CDR2 SASEGT. Losses at the gene ends were 5 bases for V and 6 bases for J; bases not matched to a gene: 7. The CDR3 reads CASSLAGELGEQYF. CDR3 in DNA: TGTGCCAGCAGTCTAGCGGGGGAATTGGGCGAGCAGTACTTC.

V usage is TRBV7-2 and J usage is TRBJ1-1; D gene uncertain. Per germline, CDR1 SGHTA and CDR2 FQGNSA. The V end was cut by 2 bases, the J end by 0 bases, with 19 bases between. The CDR3 runs to 18 residues. The CDR3 bases are TGTGCCAGCAGCTTATTCGGACGGACTTCTCCGCTGAACACTGAAGCTTTCTTT. It translates to CASSLFGRTSPLNTEAFF.

V usage is TRBV27 and J usage is TRBJ2-1; D is uncertain. Trimming left V 4 bases short and J 6 bases short, with 10 bases between. The CDR3 is 13 residues long. Germline V gene lookup returns CDR1 MNHEY and CDR2 SMNVEV (reference sequence). This CDR3 reads CASSSDRGNEQFF. DNA for the CDR3: TGTGCCAGCAGTTCTGACCGAGGCAATGAGCAGTTCTTC.

The CDR3 region is CASSLSTDTQYF. The DNA for the CDR3 is TGTGCCAGCAGCTTATCCACAGATACGCAGTATTTT. The genes are TRBV7-2 and TRBJ2-3; D is ambiguous. V gave up 2 bases and J gave up 2 bases, with 2 bases separating them. The length of the CDR3 is 12 residues. Germline V gives CDR1 SGHTA, CDR2 FQGNSA.

The V gene is TRBV5-1, the J gene TRBJ2-3; D perhaps matches TRBD2 (6 bases). Trimming removed 5 bases at V and 0 bases at J, with 7 bases between. Germline V gene sequence: CDR1 SGHRS, CDR2 YFSETQ. The CDR3 sequence is 13 residues long. The CDR3 sequence: CASSSGSTDTQYF. In DNA, the CDR3 is TGCGCCAGCAGTAGCGGTAGCACAGATACGCAGTATTTT.

Points on this clone: A junction end diverges from the germline sequence, so it may reflect a read error. The V and J genes are TRBV6-5 and TRBJ2-3, with D hard to call. The CDR3 loop spans 11 amino acids. Germline V gene data show CDR1 as MNHEY and CDR2 as SVGAGI. The CDR3 DNA is TGTGCCAGCTGGAACACAGATACACAGTATTTT. It yields the protein CASWNTDTQYF.

The genes are TRBV21-1 and TRBJ2-3; the table assigns TRBD1, which was not confirmed against the DNA. TRBV21-1 is a documented pseudogene. The CDR3 sequence is 17 residues long. In DNA, the CDR3 is TGTGCCAGCACCCGACCTGAGCAGGAAACCCCACAAGATACGCAGTATTTT. Translation: CASTRPEQETPQDTQYF.

The gene calls are TRBV9 and TRBJ2-1; tentatively, D is TRBD1 or TRBD2 (5 bases each). The CDR3 runs to 14 residues. V lost 4 bases to trimming and J lost 7 bases, with 15 bases between them. Germline CDR1 is SGDLS and CDR2 is YYNGEE. The CDR3 nucleotides are TGTGCCAGCAGCTCGTCCCCCGGGGCAAATGAGCAGTTCTTC. Encoded protein: CASSSSPGANEQFF.

This clone was seen more than once but under ten times. This chain links TRBV29-1 with TRBJ2-7; D perhaps matches TRBD1 (6 bases). Germline V lookup: CDR1 SQVTM, CDR2 ANQGSEA. V lost 5 bases and J lost 3, with 14 bases in between. CDR3 length equals 13 residues. The chain's CDR3 is CSVRGRQVYEQYF. The CDR3 region has the DNA TGCAGCGTTCGTGGTCGACAGGTCTACGAGCAGTACTTC.

For this clone: The sample has other DNA sequences that encode this CDR3 too. The CDR3 region is CSVGGGGNQPQHF. The CDR3 DNA reads TGCAGCGTTGGTGGAGGGGGCAATCAGCCCCAGCATTTT. The chain uses TRBV29-1 and TRBJ1-5; D is perhaps TRBD1 (5 bases). Trimming took off 4 bases at V and 2 bases at J, with 9 bases between the two ends. This CDR3 is 13 amino acids long. Per the germline V gene, CDR1 is SQVTM and CDR2 is ANQGSEA.

CDR3 loop: CASTLGPSPLHF. The CDR3 DNA reads as TGTGCCAGCACCCTAGGGCCCTCACCCCTCCACTTT. The chain carries TRBV25-1 and TRBJ1-6; D is unclear. Germline V gives CDR1 MGHDK, CDR2 SYGVNS. The length of the CDR3 is 12 residues. Trimming removed 7 bases from V and 10 bases from J, with 11 bases in between.

This chain connects TRBV27 to TRBJ2-5, with 8 bases fitting TRBD2. The CDR3 has 17 amino acids. V shed 8 bases and J 5 bases; nucleotides not matched to a gene: 19. Germline V gene data show CDR1 as MNHEY and CDR2 as SMNVEV (reference sequence). The DNA of the CDR3 is TGTGCCAGCGGGTTTAGCGGGACGCCCCAGCGCGGGGAGACCCAGTACTTC. Its protein product is CASGFSGTPQRGETQYF.